Listed below are T cell receptor beta chains from one sample, sequenced in a study of cytomegalovirus exposure and HLA in healthy donors. The data were produced by immunoSEQ multiplex PCR, yet TCRdb's version contains in-frame clones alone and is incomplete. The sample records 150,000 to 200,000 clones, 60% to 80% being singletons. The sample consisted of PBMCs. All receptors derive from a man in his forties or fifties in good health and CMV-seropositive. Both conserved end residues are part of each CDR3. The D gene is left open where the match is weak. Size is omitted from some rows. Given values are once, few, many or a class for expanded clones.

. | TRBJ2-6 | TRBV6-1 | . | TGTGCCAGCAGTGACGGGAGCCGACCTGGGGCCAACGTCCTGACTTTC | CASSDGSRPGANVLTF
TRBD2 | TRBJ2-7 | TRBV7-2 | . | TGTGCCAGCAGCTTAGAAGGAGCGGGGGGTTTTTACGAGCAGTACTTC | CASSLEGAGGFYEQYF
. | TRBJ1-2 | TRBV28 | . | TGTGCCAGCAGAACAGGGTATGGCTACACCTTC | CASRTGYGYTF
TRBD1 | TRBJ1-5 | TRBV5-1 | . | TGCGCCAGCAGCCCCGGACAGGGGGCGAACGGCCAGCCCCAGCATTTT | CASSPGQGANGQPQHF
. | TRBJ1-4 | TRBV6-6 | few | TGTGCCAGCAGTTCCTCAACTAATGAAAAACTGTTTTTT | CASSSSTNEKLFF
. | TRBJ1-2 | TRBV11-2 | . | TGTGCCAGCAGCTTAGGGGGGGAGATCCCTGGCTACACCTTC | CASSLGGEIPGYTF
. | TRBJ1-2 | TRBV5-1 | . | TGCGCCAGCACTCAGGGTGTCGGCTATGGCTACACCTTC | CASTQGVGYGYTF
TRBD1 | TRBJ1-3 | TRBV5-1 | few | TGCGCCAGCAGCTCGGGGGACAGGACCTCTGGAAACACCATATATTTT | CASSSGDRTSGNTIYF
. | TRBJ2-1 | TRBV5-1 | . | TGCGCCAGCAGTGGGGCAGGGGATCCCAATGAGCAGTTCTTC | CASSGAGDPNEQFF
. | TRBJ1-5 | TRBV7-2 | . | TGTGCCAGCAGCTTAGGGGCCAATCAGCCCCAGCATTTT | CASSLGANQPQHF
. | TRBJ1-1 | TRBV6-5 | few | TGTGCCAGCACCACCATTAGAGGGGAGGGCACTGAAGCTTTCTTT | CASTTIRGEGTEAFF
TRBD1 | TRBJ1-2 | TRBV4-1 | . | TGCGCCAGCAGCCAACCAGGACAGGGGGGCAACTATGGCTACACCTTC | CASSQPGQGGNYGYTF
. | TRBJ2-7 | TRBV4-3 | . | TGCGCCAGCAGCCAAGTGACGGGGAGCTCCTACGAGCAGTACTTC | CASSQVTGSSYEQYF
TRBD1 | TRBJ1-6 | TRBV6-5 | . | TGTGCCAGCAGGAAGGGACAGTTGGGATCACCCCTCCACTTT | CASRKGQLGSPLHF
. | TRBJ2-2 | TRBV11-3 | few | TGTGCCAGCAGCTACGAGGGCGCCGGGGAGCTGTTTTTT | CASSYEGAGELFF
TRBD2 | TRBJ2-7 | TRBV19 | . | TGTGCCAGTAGCCAACCCGGGGGGGGGTCGGACGAGCAGTACTTC | CASSQPGGGSDEQYF
. | TRBJ1-1 | TRBV19 | . | TGTGCCAGTCGAAGCGGGGTGGACACTGAAGCTTTCTTT | CASRSGVDTEAFF
. | TRBJ1-5 | TRBV6-1 | . | TGTGCCAGCAGGCAGGCCGGGGGTGGCAATCAGCCCCAGCATTTT | CASRQAGGGNQPQHF
. | TRBJ1-2 | TRBV28 | . | TGTGCCAGCAGTTTTGATGCGGGGGGGGTCTATGGCTACACCTTC | CASSFDAGGVYGYTF
TRBD1 | TRBJ2-3 | TRBV6-5 | . | TGTGCCAGCAGACCCCCGGACAGGGGGCAAGATACGCAGTATTTT | CASRPPDRGQDTQYF
. | TRBJ1-1 | TRBV10-3 | . | TGTGCCATCAGTGAGTCGGGGGGAAGGGTGAACACTGAAGCTTTCTTT | CAISESGGRVNTEAFF
. | TRBJ1-2 | TRBV7-9 | . | TGTGCCAGCAGCTTAGAAGGGGGTTGGGGCTACACCTTC | CASSLEGGWGYTF
. | TRBJ1-3 | TRBV5-4 | . | TGTGCCAGCAGCTTGGCCACTCATTCTGGAAACACCATATATTTT | CASSLATHSGNTIYF
. | TRBJ1-2 | TRBV27 | once | TGTGCCAGCAGTTTCGGCGGTGCGGAGAACTATGGCTACACCTTC | CASSFGGAENYGYTF
. | TRBJ1-2 | TRBV6-1 | . | TGTGCCAGCAGTGAAGAGTGGGGAGGCTATGGCTACACCTTC | CASSEEWGGYGYTF
. | TRBJ2-7 | TRBV7-7 | . | TGTGCCAGCAGCTTATTTGAGGGGGAGGGCGAGCAGTACTTC | CASSLFEGEGEQYF
. | TRBJ2-5 | TRBV11-3 | . | TGTGCCAGCAGCCCTCAAAGGGGCTCGGAGACCCAGTACTTC | CASSPQRGSETQYF
TRBD2 | TRBJ2-5 | TRBV7-3 | . | TGTGCCAGCAGCTTAGGGGGCGGGGGGCGAGAGACCCAGTACTTC | CASSLGGGGRETQYF
TRBD1 | TRBJ1-3 | TRBV28 | once | TGTGCCAGCAGACTGACAGGGGGCTCTGGAAACACCATATATTTT | CASRLTGGSGNTIYF
TRBD1 | TRBJ2-7 | TRBV7-3 | . | TGTGCCAGCAGCCAGGACAGGGACGACGAGCAGTACTTC | CASSQDRDDEQYF
TRBD1 | TRBJ2-3 | TRBV18 | . | TGTGCCAGCTCCCAACGACAGGGCGGCACAGATACGCAGTATTTT | CASSQRQGGTDTQYF
. | TRBJ2-1 | TRBV5-4 | . | TGTGCCAGCGGATCGACAGGTGGAAATGAGCAGTTCTTC | CASGSTGGNEQFF
. | TRBJ2-1 | TRBV2 | . | TGTGCCAGCAGTGAAGCTCCCCGGGAGATGGGCTTCTTC | CASSEAPREMGFF
. | TRBJ2-1 | TRBV4-1 | . | TGCGCCAGCAGCCAAGTAATAATGGGGGGGGGCGTTAACAATGAGCAGTTCTTC | CASSQVIMGGGVNNEQFF
TRBD2 | TRBJ2-7 | TRBV5-5 | . | TGTGCCAGCACCCCGGGGGGTTACGAGCAGTACTTC | CASTPGGYEQYF
. | TRBJ1-1 | TRBV6-5 | . | TGTGCCAGCAGAACAGGGCTGGAGAACACTGAAGCTTTCTTT | CASRTGLENTEAFF
. | TRBJ2-1 | TRBV7-9 | once | . | CASSSSGLAHEQFF
TRBD2 | TRBJ2-2 | TRBV5-1 | few | TGCGCCAGCAGCTTAATAAGGACTAGCGACGGCACCGGGGAGCTGTTTTTT | CASSLIRTSDGTGELFF
TRBD1 | TRBJ1-1 | TRBV18 | . | TGTGCCAGCTCACCACTCGGACAGGGGATGGGTATGAACACTGAAGCTTTCTTT | CASSPLGQGMGMNTEAFF
. | TRBJ2-1 | TRBV13 | . | TGTGCCAGCAGCCGTCCTGAAAGCGGGCCGCCCCCCTACAATGAGCAGTTCTTC | CASSRPESGPPPYNEQFF
. | TRBJ1-2 | TRBV5-1 | . | TGCGCCAGCAGCGCGGCCGGAACAGGAATGTATGGCTACACCTTC | CASSAAGTGMYGYTF
TRBD1 | TRBJ1-4 | TRBV7-9 | . | TGTGCCAGCAGCCGGGGACAGCTTAATGAAAAACTGTTTTTT | CASSRGQLNEKLFF
TRBD1 | TRBJ1-2 | TRBV30 | . | TGTGCCGGCTCGACAGGGACCGGCTATGGCTACACCTTC | CAGSTGTGYGYTF
TRBD1 | TRBJ1-1 | TRBV6-1 | . | TGTGCCAGCAACCGTTGGACAGGTCCGAACACTGAAGCTTTCTTT | CASNRWTGPNTEAFF